This T cell receptor (beta chain) comes out of a study of cytomegalovirus exposure and HLA in healthy donors. Study findings and constraints: A later analysis reported that several of the most significant clusters appeared to be linked to common viral pathogens, among them Epstein-Barr virus. As confirmed in vitro, a few CMV-associated chains were specific for CMV antigens. The number of N-insertions in an Asian-associated ancestry cluster was reportedly below the roughly 620-donor mean in a later analysis.

Germline values: CDR1 MDHEN, CDR2 SYDVKM. The CDR3 loop spans 9 amino acids. 13 Jbeta primers and 60 Vbeta primers were used for the PCR. Only in-frame clones appear in the TCRdb table, and some are missing; sequencing was by immunoSEQ multiplex PCR. There are 60,000 to 80,000 clones in the sample, with 4.5% to 5% held by the top ten. With respect to this clone: The antigen remains undetermined. Relative to the germline gene, one junction end is altered; a read error may explain this.

Healthy donors of bone marrow made up the group. The genes are TRBV28 and TRBJ2-7; D is possibly TRBD2 (5 bases). Sequencing was done on a sample of PBMCs. The receptor was isolated from a man aged 35 to 55 in good health and CMV-seronegative. The CDR3 loop is CASSSTRDF. DNA for the CDR3: TGTGCCAGCAGTTCCACGCGGGACTTC.